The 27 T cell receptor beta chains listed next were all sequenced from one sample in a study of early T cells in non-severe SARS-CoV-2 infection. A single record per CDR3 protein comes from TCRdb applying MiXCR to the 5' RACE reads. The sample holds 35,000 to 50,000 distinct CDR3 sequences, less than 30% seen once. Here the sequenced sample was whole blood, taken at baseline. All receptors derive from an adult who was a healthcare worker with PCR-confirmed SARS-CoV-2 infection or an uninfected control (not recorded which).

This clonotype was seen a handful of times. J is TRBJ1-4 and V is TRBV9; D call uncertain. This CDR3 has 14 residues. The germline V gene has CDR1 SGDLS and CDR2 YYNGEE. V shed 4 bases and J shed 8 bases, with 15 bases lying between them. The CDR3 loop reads CASSPPQWEEKLFF. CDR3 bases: TGTGCCAGCAGCCCACCCCAGTGGGAGGAAAAACTGTTTTTT.

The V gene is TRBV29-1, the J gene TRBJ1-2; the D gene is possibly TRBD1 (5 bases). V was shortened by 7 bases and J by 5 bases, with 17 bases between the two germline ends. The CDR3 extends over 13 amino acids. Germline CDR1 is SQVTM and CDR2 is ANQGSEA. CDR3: CSATIRDQYGYTF. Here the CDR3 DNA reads TGCAGCGCTACCATCAGGGACCAGTATGGCTACACCTTC.

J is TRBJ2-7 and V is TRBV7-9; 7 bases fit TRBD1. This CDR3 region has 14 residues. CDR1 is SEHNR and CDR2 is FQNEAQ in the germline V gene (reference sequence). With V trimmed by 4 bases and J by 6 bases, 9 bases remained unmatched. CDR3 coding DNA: TGTGCCAGCAGCTCAAGGGACAGTCCCTTCGAGCAGTACTTC. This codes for CASSSRDSPFEQYF.

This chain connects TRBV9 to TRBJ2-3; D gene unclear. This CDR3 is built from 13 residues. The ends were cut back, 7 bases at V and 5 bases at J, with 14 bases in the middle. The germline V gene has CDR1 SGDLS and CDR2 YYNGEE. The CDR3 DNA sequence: TGTGCCAGCGGTCGACCCCCCGGAGATACGCAGTATTTT. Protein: CASGRPPGDTQYF.

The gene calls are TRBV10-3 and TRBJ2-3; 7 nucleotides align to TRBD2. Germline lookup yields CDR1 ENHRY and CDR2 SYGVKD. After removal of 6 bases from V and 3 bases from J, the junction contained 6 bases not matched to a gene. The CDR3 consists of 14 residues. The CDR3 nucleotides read TGTGCCATCAGAGGAGGCGGGGGTACAGATACGCAGTATTTT. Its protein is CAIRGGGGTDTQYF.

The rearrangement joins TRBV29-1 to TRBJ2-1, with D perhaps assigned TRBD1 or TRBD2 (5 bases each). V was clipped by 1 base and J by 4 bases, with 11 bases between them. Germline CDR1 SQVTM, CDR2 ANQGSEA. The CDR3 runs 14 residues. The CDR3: CSVEGAREYNEQFF. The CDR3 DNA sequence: TGCAGCGTTGAAGGCGCCAGGGAGTACAATGAGCAGTTCTTC.

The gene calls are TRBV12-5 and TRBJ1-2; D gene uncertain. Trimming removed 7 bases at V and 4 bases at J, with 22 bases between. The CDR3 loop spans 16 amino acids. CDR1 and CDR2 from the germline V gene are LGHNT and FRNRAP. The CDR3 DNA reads TGTGCTAGTGACTTTGTCTTTGATCTCGGAGGCTATGGCTACACCTTC. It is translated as CASDFVFDLGGYGYTF. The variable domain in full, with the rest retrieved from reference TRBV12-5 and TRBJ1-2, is DARVTQTPRHKVTEMGQEVTMRCQPILGHNTVFWYRQTMMQGLELLAYFRNRAPLDDSGMPKDRFSAEMPDATLATLKIQPSEPRDSAVYFCASDFVFDLGGYGYTFGSGTRLTVV.

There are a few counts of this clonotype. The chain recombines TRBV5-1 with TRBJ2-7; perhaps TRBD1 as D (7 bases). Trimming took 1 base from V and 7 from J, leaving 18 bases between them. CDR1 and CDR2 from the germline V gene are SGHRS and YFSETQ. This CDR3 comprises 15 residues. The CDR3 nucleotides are TGCGCCAGCAGCTTGAATCAGGCAGGGGGGTCTGAGCAGTACTTC. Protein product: CASSLNQAGGSEQYF.

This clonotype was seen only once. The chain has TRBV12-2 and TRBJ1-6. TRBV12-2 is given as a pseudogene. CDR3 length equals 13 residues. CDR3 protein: CASRLSENSPLHF. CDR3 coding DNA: TGTGCAAGTCGCTTATCGGAGAATTCACCCCTCCACTTT.

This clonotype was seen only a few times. The CDR3 here is CSAIPGGSDQPQHF. In nucleotides, the CDR3 is TGCAGTGCTATCCCCGGGGGGTCCGATCAGCCCCAGCATTTT. The chain recombines TRBV20-1 with TRBJ1-5, with D perhaps matching TRBD1 (5 bases). Trimming removed 4 bases from V and 5 bases from J, with 15 bases in between. Looked up from germline, CDR1 is DFQATT and CDR2 is SNEGSKA (reference sequence). The CDR3 loop spans 14 amino acids.

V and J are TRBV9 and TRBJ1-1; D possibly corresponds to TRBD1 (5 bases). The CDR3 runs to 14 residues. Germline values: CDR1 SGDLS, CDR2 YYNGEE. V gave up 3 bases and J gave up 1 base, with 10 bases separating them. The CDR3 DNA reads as TGTGCCAGCAGCGCCGGACACTGGAACACTGAAGCTTTCTTT. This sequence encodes CASSAGHWNTEAFF.

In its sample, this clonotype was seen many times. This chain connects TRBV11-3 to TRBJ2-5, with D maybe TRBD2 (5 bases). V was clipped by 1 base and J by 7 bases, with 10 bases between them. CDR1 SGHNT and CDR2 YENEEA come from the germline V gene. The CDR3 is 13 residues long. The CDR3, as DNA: TGTGCCAGCAGCTTAGGAAACAGCGGGACCCAGTACTTC. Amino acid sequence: CASSLGNSGTQYF.

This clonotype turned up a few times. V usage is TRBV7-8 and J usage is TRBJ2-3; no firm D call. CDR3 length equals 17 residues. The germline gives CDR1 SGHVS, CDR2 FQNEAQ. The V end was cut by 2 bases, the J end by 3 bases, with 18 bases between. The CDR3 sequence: CASSLTLGLGETDTQYF. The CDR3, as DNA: TGTGCCAGCAGCTTAACGTTAGGTCTTGGGGAAACAGATACGCAGTATTTT.

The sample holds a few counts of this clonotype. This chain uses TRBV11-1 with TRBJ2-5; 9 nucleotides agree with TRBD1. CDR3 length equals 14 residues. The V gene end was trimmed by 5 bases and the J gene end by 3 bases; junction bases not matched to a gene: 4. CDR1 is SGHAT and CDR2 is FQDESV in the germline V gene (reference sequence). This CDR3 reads CASSHRGREETQYF. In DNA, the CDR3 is TGTGCCAGCAGCCACAGGGGGCGCGAAGAGACCCAGTACTTC.

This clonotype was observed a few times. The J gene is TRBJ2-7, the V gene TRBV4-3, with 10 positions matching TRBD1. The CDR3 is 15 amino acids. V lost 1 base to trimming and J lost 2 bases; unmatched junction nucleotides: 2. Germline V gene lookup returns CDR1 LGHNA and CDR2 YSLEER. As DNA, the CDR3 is TGCGCCAGCAGCCAAGGGACAGGGGGTCCCTACGAGCAGTACTTC. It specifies CASSQGTGGPYEQYF.

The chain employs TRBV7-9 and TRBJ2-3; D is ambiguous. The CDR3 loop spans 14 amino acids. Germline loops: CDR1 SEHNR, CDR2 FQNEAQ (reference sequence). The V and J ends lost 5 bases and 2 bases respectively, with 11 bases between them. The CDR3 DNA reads TGTGCCAGCAGCCAACCCCTCAACACAGATACGCAGTATTTT. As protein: CASSQPLNTDTQYF.

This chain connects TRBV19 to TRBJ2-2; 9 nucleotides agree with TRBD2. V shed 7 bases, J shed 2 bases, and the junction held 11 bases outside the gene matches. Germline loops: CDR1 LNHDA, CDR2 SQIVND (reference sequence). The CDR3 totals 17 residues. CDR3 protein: CASIMGSGGFNTGELFF. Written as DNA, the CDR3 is TGTGCCAGTATCATGGGTAGCGGGGGATTCAACACCGGGGAGCTGTTTTTT.

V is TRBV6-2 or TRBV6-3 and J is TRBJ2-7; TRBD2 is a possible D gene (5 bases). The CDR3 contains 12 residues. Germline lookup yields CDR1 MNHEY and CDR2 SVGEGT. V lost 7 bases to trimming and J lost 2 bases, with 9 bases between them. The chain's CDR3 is CASKRVPYEQYF. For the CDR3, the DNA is TGTGCCAGCAAGAGGGTTCCCTACGAGCAGTACTTC.

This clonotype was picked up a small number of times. DNA for the CDR3: TGTGCCAGCAGTCCCGCGGGCGAGTACGAGCAGTACTTC. It codes for CASSPAGEYEQYF. V and J are TRBV11-2 and TRBJ2-7; perhaps TRBD2 as D (5 bases). From germline, CDR1 is SGHAT and CDR2 FQNNGV. V was cut by 6 bases and J by 4 bases, with 13 bases left in between. The CDR3 covers 13 residues.

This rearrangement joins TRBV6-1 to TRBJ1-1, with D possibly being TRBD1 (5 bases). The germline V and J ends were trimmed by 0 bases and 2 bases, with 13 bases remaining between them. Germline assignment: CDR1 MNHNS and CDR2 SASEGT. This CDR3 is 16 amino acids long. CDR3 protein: CASSEAPGASNTEAFF. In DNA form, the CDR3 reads TGTGCCAGCAGTGAAGCGCCCGGGGCAAGTAACACTGAAGCTTTCTTT.

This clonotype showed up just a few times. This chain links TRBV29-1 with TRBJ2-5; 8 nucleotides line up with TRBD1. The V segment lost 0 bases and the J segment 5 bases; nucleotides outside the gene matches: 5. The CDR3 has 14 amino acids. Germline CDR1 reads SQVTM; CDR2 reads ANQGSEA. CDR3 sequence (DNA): TGCAGCGTTGAAGAAGGCCAGGGGGCGGAGACCCAGTACTTC. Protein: CSVEEGQGAETQYF.

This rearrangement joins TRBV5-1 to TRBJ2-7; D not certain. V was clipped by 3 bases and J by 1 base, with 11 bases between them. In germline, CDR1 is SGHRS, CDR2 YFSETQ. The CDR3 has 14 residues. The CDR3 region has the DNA TGCGCCAGCAGCTCTACGGACGGGTCCTACGAGCAGTACTTC. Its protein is CASSSTDGSYEQYF.

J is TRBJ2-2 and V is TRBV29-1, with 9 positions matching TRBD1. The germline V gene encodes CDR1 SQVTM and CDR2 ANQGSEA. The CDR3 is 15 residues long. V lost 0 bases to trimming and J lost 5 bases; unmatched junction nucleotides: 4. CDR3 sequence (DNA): TGCAGCGTTGAAGAATGGACAGGGGTTACCGGGGAGCTGTTTTTT. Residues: CSVEEWTGVTGELFF.

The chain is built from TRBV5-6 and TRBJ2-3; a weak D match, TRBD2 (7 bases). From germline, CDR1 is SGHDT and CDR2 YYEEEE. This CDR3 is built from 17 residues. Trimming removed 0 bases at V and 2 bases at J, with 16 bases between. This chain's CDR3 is CASSLGRGLRATDTQYF. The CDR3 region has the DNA TGTGCCAGCAGCTTGGGGCGGGGGCTTCGCGCCACAGATACGCAGTATTTT. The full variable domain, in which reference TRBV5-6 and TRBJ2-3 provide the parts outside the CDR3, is DAGVTQSPTHLIKTRGQQVTLRCSPKSGHDTVSWYQQALGQGPQFIFQYYEEEERQRGNFPDRFSGHQFPNYSSELNVNALLLGDSALYLCASSLGRGLRATDTQYFGPGTRLTVL.

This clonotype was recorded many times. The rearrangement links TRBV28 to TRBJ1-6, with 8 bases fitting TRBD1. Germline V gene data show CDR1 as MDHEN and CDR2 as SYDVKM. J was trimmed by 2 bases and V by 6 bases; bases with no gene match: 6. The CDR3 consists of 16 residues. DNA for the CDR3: TGTGCCAGCAGAGAGACAGGGGCGGCCTATAATTCACCCCTCCACTTT. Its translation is CASRETGAAYNSPLHF.

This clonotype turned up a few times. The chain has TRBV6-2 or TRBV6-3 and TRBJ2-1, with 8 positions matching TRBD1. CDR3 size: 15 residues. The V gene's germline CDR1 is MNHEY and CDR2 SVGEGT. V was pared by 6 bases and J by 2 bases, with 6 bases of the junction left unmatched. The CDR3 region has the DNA TGTGCCAGCAGGCCAGGACAGGGCCCCTACAATGAGCAGTTCTTC. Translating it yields CASRPGQGPYNEQFF.

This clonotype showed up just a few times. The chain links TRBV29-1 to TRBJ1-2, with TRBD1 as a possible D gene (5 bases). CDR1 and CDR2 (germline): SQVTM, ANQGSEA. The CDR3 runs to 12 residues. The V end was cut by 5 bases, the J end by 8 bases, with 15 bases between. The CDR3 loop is CSVSGTWEGYTF. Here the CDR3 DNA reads TGCAGCGTTTCCGGGACGTGGGAAGGCTACACCTTC.